This T cell receptor (beta chain) stems from a study of T cell changes during pregnancy in multiple sclerosis. Germline CDR1 MNHEY, CDR2 SVGAGI. The CDR3 sequence is 14 residues long. Germline trimming cut 4 bases from V and 10 bases from J; bases unmatched to any gene: 8. TCRdb's copy holds only in-frame clones and misses some; the assay was immunoSEQ multiplex PCR. The sample holds approximately 88,000 clones, approximately 92% seen once. V gene TRBV6-5 combines with J gene TRBJ2-1, with 9 bases that match TRBD2. This TCR was recovered from a female donor with multiple sclerosis, enrolled in a pregnancy study. Source: peripheral blood, taken in the first trimester of pregnancy. The CDR3 DNA reads TGTGCCAGCAGTTCCGGCGGGGGGGCATGGGAGCAGTTCTTC. Protein product: CASSSGGGAWEQFF.